These T cell receptor beta chains were read from a single sample in a study of CD8+CD57+ T cells in acquired aplastic anemia. Via MiXCR, TCRdb re-called the reads, giving one row per CDR3 protein. The profile shows hundreds of thousands of distinct CDR3 sequences, roughly a third of them singletons. Sequencing input: sorted CD4+, CD8+, or CD8+CD57+ T cells (not recorded which) from PBMCs. Receptor source: a human donor with aplastic anemia. CDR3s include the opening cysteine and the closing phenylalanine or tryptophan. D genes are given only for firm matches. Clone size appears in some rows only: once, few, many, or a class for an expanded clone.

-	few	TRBJ2-5	TRBV27	13	CASRDTGLETQYF	TGTGCCAGCAGGGATACAGGGTTGGAGACCCAGTACTTC
-	many	TRBJ1-2	TRBV5-6	12	CASSLNDEGYTF	TGTGCCAGCAGCTTGAACGACGAGGGCTACACCTTC
TRBD1	-	TRBJ2-2	TRBV7-2	16	CASSLALWTGAEELFF	TGTGCCAGCAGCTTAGCCCTTTGGACAGGGGCGGAGGAGCTGTTTTTT
TRBD1	few	TRBJ1-5	TRBV6-2/TRBV6-3	13	CASAQGVYQPQHF	TGTGCCAGCGCACAGGGGGTTTATCAGCCCCAGCATTTT
TRBD2	few	TRBJ2-3	TRBV5-6	16	CASSFRLAGDKDTQYF	TGTGCCAGCAGCTTCCGTTTAGCGGGAGACAAAGATACGCAGTATTTT
TRBD2	-	TRBJ2-7	TRBV16	15	CASSQSASGTYEQYF	TGTGCCAGCAGCCAATCTGCTAGCGGGACCTACGAGCAGTACTTC
TRBD1	many	TRBJ2-7	TRBV7-3	13	CASSLDRGDEQYF	TGTGCCAGCAGCTTGGACAGGGGGGACGAGCAGTACTTC
TRBD2	-	TRBJ2-1	TRBV2	16	CASSEGTSGGFNEQFF	TGTGCCAGCAGTGAAGGGACTAGCGGGGGATTCAATGAGCAGTTCTTC
-	-	TRBJ2-5	TRBV20-1	13	CSARDSRAGTQYF	TGCAGTGCTAGAGATTCCAGGGCCGGGACCCAGTACTTC
-	many	TRBJ1-1	TRBV19	14	CASTPTVMNTEAFF	TGTGCCAGTACCCCGACAGTGATGAACACTGAAGCTTTCTTT
-	once	TRBJ1-5	TRBV2	12	CASTATGGPQHF	TGTGCCAGCACCGCAACGGGAGGGCCCCAGCATTTT
-	many	TRBJ1-6	TRBV6-1	13	CASTSPSNSPLHF	TGTGCCAGCACATCGCCGAGTAATTCACCCCTCCACTTT
-	many	TRBJ2-3	TRBV7-7	13	CASSLGDLDTQYF	TGTGCTAGCAGCCTCGGGGACCTGGATACGCAGTATTTT
TRBD2	many	TRBJ2-2	TRBV10-3	15	CAISAGDEYTGELFF	TGTGCCATTTCAGCGGGAGACGAATACACCGGGGAGCTGTTTTTT
TRBD2	-	TRBJ2-3	TRBV2	17	CASSYPGLAGGSDTQYF	TGTGCCAGCAGTTACCCCGGACTAGCGGGAGGGTCGGATACGCAGTATTTT
-	-	TRBJ1-2	TRBV24-1	14	CATSVNRGEGGYTF	TGTGCCACCAGTGTAAACAGAGGCGAAGGTGGCTACACCTTC
-	-	TRBJ2-7	TRBV7-3	13	CASSRKDSYEQYF	TGTGCCAGCAGCCGAAAGGACTCCTACGAGCAGTACTTC
TRBD1	-	TRBJ1-6	TRBV10-1	15	CASRGQGGMNSPLHF	TGCGCCAGCAGGGGACAGGGAGGCATGAATTCACCCCTCCACTTT
-	few	TRBJ1-6	TRBV18	15	CASSIQKGGNSPLHF	TGTGCCAGCTCAATCCAGAAGGGAGGGAATTCACCCCTCCACTTT
TRBD2	-	TRBJ2-3	TRBV25-1	15	CASSWGTSRPDTQYF	TGTGCCAGCAGTTGGGGGACTAGCAGACCAGATACGCAGTATTTT
-	few	TRBJ2-1	TRBV4-1	13	CASSQGKAETQFF	TGCGCCAGCAGCCAAGGTAAGGCAGAGACACAGTTCTTC
-	many	TRBJ2-3	TRBV5-1	15	CASSLERTSTDTQYF	TGCGCCAGCAGCTTGGAACGCACTAGCACAGATACGCAGTATTTT